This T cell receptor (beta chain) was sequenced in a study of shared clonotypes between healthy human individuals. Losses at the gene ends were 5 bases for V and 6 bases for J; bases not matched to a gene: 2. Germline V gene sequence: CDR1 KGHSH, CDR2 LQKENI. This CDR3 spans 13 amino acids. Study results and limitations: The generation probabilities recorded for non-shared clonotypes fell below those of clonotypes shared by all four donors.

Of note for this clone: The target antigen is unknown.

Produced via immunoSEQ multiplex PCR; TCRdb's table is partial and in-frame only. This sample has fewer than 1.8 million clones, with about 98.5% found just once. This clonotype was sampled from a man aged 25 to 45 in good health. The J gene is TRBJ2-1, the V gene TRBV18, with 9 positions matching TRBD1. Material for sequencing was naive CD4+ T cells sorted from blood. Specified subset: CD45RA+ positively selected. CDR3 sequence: CASSEQGANEQFF. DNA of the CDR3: TGTGCCAGCTCAGAACAGGGGGCCAATGAGCAGTTCTTC.